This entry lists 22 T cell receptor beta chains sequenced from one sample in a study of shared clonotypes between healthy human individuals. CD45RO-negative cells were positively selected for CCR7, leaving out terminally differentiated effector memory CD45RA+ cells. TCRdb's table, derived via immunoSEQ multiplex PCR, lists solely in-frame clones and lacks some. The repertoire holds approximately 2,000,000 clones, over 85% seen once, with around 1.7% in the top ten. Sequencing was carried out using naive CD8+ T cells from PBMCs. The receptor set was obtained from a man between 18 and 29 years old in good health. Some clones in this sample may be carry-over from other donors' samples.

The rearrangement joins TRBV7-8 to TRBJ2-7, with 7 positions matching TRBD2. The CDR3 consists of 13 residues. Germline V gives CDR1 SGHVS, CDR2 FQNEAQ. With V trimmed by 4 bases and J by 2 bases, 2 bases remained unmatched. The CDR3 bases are TGTGCCAGCAGCTGGAGCGGGGCCTACGAGCAGTACTTC. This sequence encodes CASSWSGAYEQYF.

CDR3 protein: CASSPTYNEQFF. The CDR3 coding sequence is TGCGCCAGCAGCCCAACGTACAATGAGCAGTTCTTC. The rearrangement joins TRBV5-1 to TRBJ2-1; unclear D gene. V lost 4 bases and J lost 4, with 6 bases in between. There are 12 residues in the CDR3. Germline lookup yields CDR1 SGHRS and CDR2 YFSETQ.

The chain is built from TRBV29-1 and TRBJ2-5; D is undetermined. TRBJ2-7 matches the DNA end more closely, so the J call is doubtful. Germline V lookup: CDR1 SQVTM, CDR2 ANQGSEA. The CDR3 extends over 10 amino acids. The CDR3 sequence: CSAIDYEQYF. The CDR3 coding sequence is TGCAGCGCAATAGACTACGAGCAGTACTTC.

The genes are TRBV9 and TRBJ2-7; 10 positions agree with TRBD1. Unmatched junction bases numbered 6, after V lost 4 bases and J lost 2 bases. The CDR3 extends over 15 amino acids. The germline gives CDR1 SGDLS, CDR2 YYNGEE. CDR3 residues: CASSPGTGDTYEQYF. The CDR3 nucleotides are TGTGCCAGCAGCCCGGGGACAGGGGACACCTACGAGCAGTACTTC.

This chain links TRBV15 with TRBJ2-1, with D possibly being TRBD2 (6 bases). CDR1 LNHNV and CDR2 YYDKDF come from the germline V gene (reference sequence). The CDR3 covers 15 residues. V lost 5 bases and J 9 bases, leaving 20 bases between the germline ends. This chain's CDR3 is CATSEGLGVGSEQFF. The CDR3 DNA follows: TGTGCCACCAGCGAAGGGCTCGGAGTCGGGAGTGAGCAGTTCTTC.

The CDR3 DNA is TGTGCCAGTAGTATGAGGGCTAGCGGGGTATACAATGAGCAGTTCTTC. Translation: CASSMRASGVYNEQFF. V and J are TRBV19 and TRBJ2-1, with 9 bases lining up with TRBD2. The CDR3 is 16 residues long. CDR1 is LNHDA, CDR2 SQIVND, per germline (reference sequence). Germline trimming cut 3 bases from V and 4 bases from J; bases unmatched to any gene: 7.

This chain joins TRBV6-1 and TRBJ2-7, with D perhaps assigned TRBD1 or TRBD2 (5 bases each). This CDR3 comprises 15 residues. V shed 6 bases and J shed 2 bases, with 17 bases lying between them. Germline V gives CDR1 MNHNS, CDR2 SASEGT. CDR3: CASRGQMRDPYEQYF. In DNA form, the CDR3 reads TGTGCCAGCAGGGGCCAGATGAGGGACCCCTACGAGCAGTACTTC.

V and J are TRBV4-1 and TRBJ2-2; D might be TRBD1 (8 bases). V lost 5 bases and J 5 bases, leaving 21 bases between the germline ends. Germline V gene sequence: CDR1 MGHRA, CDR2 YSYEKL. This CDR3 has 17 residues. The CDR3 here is CASSDRGLQGGTGELFF. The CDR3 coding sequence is TGCGCCAGCAGCGACAGGGGACTACAGGGGGGGACCGGGGAGCTGTTTTTT.

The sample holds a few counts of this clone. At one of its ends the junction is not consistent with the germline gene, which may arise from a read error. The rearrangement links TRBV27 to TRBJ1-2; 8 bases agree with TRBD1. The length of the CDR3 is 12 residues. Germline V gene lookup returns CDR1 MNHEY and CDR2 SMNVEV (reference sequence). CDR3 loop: CASSGQGIGTSF. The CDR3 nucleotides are TGTGCCAGCAGCGGACAGGGCATTGGAACCAGCTTC.

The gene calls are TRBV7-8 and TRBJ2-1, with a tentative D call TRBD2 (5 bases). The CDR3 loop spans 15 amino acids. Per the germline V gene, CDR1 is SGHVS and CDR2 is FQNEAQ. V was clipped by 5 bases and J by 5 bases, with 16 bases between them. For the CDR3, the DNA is TGTGCCAGCAGCATTTTTGGGAGTTTCAACAATGAGCAGTTCTTC. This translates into CASSIFGSFNNEQFF.

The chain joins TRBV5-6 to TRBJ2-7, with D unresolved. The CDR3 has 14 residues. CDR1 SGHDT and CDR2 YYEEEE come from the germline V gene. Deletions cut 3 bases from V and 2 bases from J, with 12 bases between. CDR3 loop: CASSYQGRAYEQYF. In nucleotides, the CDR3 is TGTGCCAGCAGCTATCAAGGACGGGCCTACGAGCAGTACTTC.

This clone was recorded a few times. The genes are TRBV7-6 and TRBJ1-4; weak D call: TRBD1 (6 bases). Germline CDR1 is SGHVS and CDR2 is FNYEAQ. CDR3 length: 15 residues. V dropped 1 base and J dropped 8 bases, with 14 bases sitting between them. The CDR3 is CASSLGAGAREKLFF. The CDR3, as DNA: TGTGCCAGCAGCTTAGGTGCAGGGGCAAGAGAAAAACTGTTTTTT.

The DNA for the CDR3 is TGTGCCTGGAGTAAGCGGGAGACCTCCTACGAGCAGTACTTC. This sequence encodes CAWSKRETSYEQYF. The chain links TRBV30 to TRBJ2-7, with 8 bases matching TRBD2. This CDR3 is built from 14 residues. V trimming: 2 bases; J trimming: 0 bases; junction bases outside the gene matches: 3. Germline lookup yields CDR1 GTSNPN and CDR2 SVGIG (reference sequence). The full variable domain, in which reference TRBV30 and TRBJ2-7 provide the parts outside the CDR3, is SQTIHQWPATLVQPVGSPLSLECTVEGTSNPNLYWYRQAAGRGLQLLFYSVGIGQISSEVPQNLSASRPQDRQFILSSKKLLLSDSGFYLCAWSKRETSYEQYFGPGTRLTVT.

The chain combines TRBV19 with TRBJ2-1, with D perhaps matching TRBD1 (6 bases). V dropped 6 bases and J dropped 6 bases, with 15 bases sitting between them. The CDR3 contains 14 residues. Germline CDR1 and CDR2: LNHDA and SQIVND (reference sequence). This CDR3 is CASRQGTTPNEQFF. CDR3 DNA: TGTGCCAGTAGACAGGGAACTACCCCCAATGAGCAGTTCTTC.

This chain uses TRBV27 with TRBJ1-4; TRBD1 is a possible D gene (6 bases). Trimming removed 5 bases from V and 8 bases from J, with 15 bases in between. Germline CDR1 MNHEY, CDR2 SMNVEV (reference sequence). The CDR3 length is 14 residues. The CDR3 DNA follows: TGTGCCAGCAGTGCCACCAGGGGCGGCGAAAAACTGTTTTTT. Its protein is CASSATRGGEKLFF.

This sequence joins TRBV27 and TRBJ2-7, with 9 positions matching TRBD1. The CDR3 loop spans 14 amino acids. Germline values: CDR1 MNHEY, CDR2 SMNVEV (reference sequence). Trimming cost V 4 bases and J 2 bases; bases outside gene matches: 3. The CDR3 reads CASSWTGEAYEQYF. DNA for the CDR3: TGTGCCAGCAGTTGGACAGGGGAGGCCTACGAGCAGTACTTC.

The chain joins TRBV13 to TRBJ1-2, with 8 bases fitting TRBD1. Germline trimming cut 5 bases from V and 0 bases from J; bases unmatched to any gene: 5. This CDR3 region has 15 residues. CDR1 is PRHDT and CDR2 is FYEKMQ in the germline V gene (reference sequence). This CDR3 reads CASSVQGAPNYGYTF. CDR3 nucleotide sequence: TGTGCCAGCAGCGTTCAGGGGGCGCCTAACTATGGCTACACCTTC.

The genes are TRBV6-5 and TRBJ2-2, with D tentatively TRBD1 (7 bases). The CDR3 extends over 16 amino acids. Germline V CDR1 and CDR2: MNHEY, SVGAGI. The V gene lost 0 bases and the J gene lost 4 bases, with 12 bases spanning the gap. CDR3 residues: CASSYSEGAATGELFF. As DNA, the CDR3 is TGTGCCAGCAGTTACTCGGAGGGGGCGGCCACCGGGGAGCTGTTTTTT.

The CDR3 coding sequence is TGTGCCAGCAGCGGCATGCAGGGTGAAGAGACCCAGTACTTC. The encoded protein is CASSGMQGEETQYF. The V and J genes are TRBV9 and TRBJ2-5; TRBD1 might be the D (5 bases). The CDR3 is 14 amino acids. V was shortened by 3 bases and J by 3 bases, with 12 bases between the two germline ends. CDR1 is SGDLS, CDR2 YYNGEE, per germline.

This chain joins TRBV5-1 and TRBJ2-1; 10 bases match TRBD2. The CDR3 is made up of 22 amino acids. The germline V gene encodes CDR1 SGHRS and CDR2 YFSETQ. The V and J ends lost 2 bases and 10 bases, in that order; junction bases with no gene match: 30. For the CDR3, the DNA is TGCGCCAGCAGCTTAAGCCGACTAGCGGGTAATGAAGTCTCAAGCTCAATGATGGAGCAGTTCTTC. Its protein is CASSLSRLAGNEVSSSMMEQFF.

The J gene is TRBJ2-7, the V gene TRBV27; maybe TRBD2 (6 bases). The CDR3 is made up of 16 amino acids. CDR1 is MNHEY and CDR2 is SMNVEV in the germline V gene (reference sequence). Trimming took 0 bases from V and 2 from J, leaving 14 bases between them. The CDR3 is CASSLSEGTKTYEQYF. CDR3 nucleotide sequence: TGTGCCAGCAGTTTATCGGAGGGGACCAAGACCTACGAGCAGTACTTC.

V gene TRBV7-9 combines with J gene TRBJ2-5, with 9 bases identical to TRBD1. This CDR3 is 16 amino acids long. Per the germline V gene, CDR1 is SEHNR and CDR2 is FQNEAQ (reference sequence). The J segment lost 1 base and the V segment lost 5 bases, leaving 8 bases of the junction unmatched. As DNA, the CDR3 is TGTGCCAGCAGCCCGCGGACAGGGGAGATCCAAGAGACCCAGTACTTC. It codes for CASSPRTGEIQETQYF. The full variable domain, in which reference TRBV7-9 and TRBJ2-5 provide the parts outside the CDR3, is DTGVSQNPRHKITKRGQNVTFRCDPISEHNRLYWYRQTLGQGPEFLTYFQNEAQLEKSRLLSDRFSAERPKGSFSTLEIQRTEQGDSAMYLCASSPRTGEIQETQYFGPGTRLLVL.